A single sample gave rise to the 28 T cell receptor beta chains below, sequenced in a study of T cell responses to AZD1222 COVID-19 vaccine. The table came from immunoSEQ multiplex PCR; TCRdb's copy has only in-frame clones and leaves some out. Altogether about 190,000 clones are present, 80% to 90% being singletons, with the ten largest covering roughly 6.9%. Sequenced material: peripheral blood, taken on day 0 of AZD1222 vaccination. All receptors derive from an adult in good health.

The genes are TRBV3-1 (or the pseudogene TRBV3-2) and TRBJ2-1; D not certain. Germline V lookup: CDR1 LGHDT, CDR2 YNNKEL (reference sequence). The CDR3 has 12 amino acids. The V end was cut by 5 bases, the J end by 4 bases, with 6 bases between. The CDR3 DNA reads TGTGCCAGCAGCTCCACTTACAATGAGCAGTTCTTC. Its translation: CASSSTYNEQFF.

This rearrangement joins TRBV5-1 to TRBJ2-3; D is unclear. Germline CDR1 and CDR2: SGHRS and YFSETQ. The V end lost 0 bases, the J end lost 4 bases, and 21 bases lay between the germline ends. The length of the CDR3 is 18 residues. As DNA, the CDR3 is TGCGCCAGCAGCTTGGTGATTTTGAGGCAGCCTGACGCAGATACGCAGTATTTT. The encoded protein is CASSLVILRQPDADTQYF. The whole variable domain, remainder taken from reference TRBV5-1 and TRBJ2-3, is KAGVTQTPRYLIKTRGQQVTLSCSPISGHRSVSWYQQTPGQGLQFLFEYFSETQRNKGNFPGRFSGRQFSNSRSEMNVSTLELGDSALYLCASSLVILRQPDADTQYFGPGTRLTVL.

J is TRBJ1-6 and V is TRBV5-8; D is possibly TRBD1 (6 bases). Germline V lookup: CDR1 SGHTS, CDR2 YDEGEE. This CDR3 has 15 amino acids. The V end lost 5 bases, the J end lost 5 bases, and 14 bases lay between the germline ends. The CDR3 DNA reads as TGTGCCAGCAGAGGAGAGACAGGAAATAATTCACCCCTCCACTTT. Its protein product is CASRGETGNNSPLHF.

V and J are TRBV20-1 and TRBJ1-5; TRBD1 matches at 10 bases. The CDR3 is 15 residues long. Germline V gene sequence: CDR1 DFQATT, CDR2 SNEGSKA (reference sequence). J was trimmed by 5 bases and V by 6 bases; bases with no gene match: 10. CDR3 sequence (DNA): TGCAGTGCCAGTCCAGGGACAGGGGTGGATCAGCCCCAGCATTTT. It translates to CSASPGTGVDQPQHF.

The J gene is TRBJ2-1, the V gene TRBV11-2; 10 bases agree with TRBD1. Germline lookup yields CDR1 SGHAT and CDR2 FQNNGV. CDR3 size: 15 residues. The ends lost 6 bases at V and 8 bases at J; junction bases unmatched: 10. This CDR3 is CASRNPGQGNYEQFF. DNA for the CDR3: TGTGCCAGCAGAAATCCGGGACAGGGGAACTATGAGCAGTTCTTC.

There are a few counts of this clone. The V and J genes are TRBV6-5 and TRBJ1-4; the D is unclear. The CDR3 sequence is 15 residues long. Germline V CDR1 and CDR2: MNHEY, SVGAGI. V lost 0 bases and J lost 1, with 6 bases in between. The CDR3: CASSYSRGTNEKLFF. The DNA of the CDR3 is TGTGCCAGCAGTTACTCACGGGGAACTAATGAAAAACTGTTTTTT.

The chain links TRBV5-1 to TRBJ1-6, with 7 bases fitting TRBD1. Per the germline V gene, CDR1 is SGHRS and CDR2 is YFSETQ. V shed 3 bases, J shed 8 bases, and the junction held 5 bases outside the gene matches. CDR3 length equals 14 residues. This chain's CDR3 is CASSSQGGDSPLHF. For the CDR3, the DNA is TGCGCCAGCAGCTCCCAGGGGGGTGATTCACCCCTCCACTTT. Complete variable domain (other parts from reference TRBV5-1 and TRBJ1-6): KAGVTQTPRYLIKTRGQQVTLSCSPISGHRSVSWYQQTPGQGLQFLFEYFSETQRNKGNFPGRFSGRQFSNSRSEMNVSTLELGDSALYLCASSSQGGDSPLHFGNGTRLTVT.

The rearrangement links TRBV10-3 to TRBJ2-2, with a tentative D call TRBD1 (6 bases). The length of the CDR3 is 15 residues. Germline V gene lookup returns CDR1 ENHRY and CDR2 SYGVKD. Trimming stripped 10 bases from V and 5 bases from J, with 20 bases between. CDR3 sequence (DNA): TGTGCCACAACGAACCTGGGACAAGATACCGGGGAGCTGTTTTTT. Translated: CATTNLGQDTGELFF.

Worth noting for this clone: At one end the junction does not follow the germline gene, possibly because of a read error. The chain has TRBV19 and TRBJ2-4; D perhaps matches TRBD1 (6 bases). Germline CDR1 LNHDA, CDR2 SQIVND (reference sequence). This CDR3 has 11 amino acids. This CDR3 is CASSILGHVLF. In DNA, the CDR3 is TGTGCCAGTAGTATTCTGGGACACGTCCTCTTC.

This clone occurred once. This chain uses TRBV27 with TRBJ2-1, with 7 positions matching TRBD1. Looked up from germline, CDR1 is MNHEY and CDR2 is SMNVEV (reference sequence). CDR3 length equals 15 residues. V shed 6 bases and J 0 bases; nucleotides not matched to a gene: 5. The DNA of the CDR3 is TGTGCCAGCAGCCAGACAGGGCACTCCTACAATGAGCAGTTCTTC. It encodes CASSQTGHSYNEQFF.

The V call is TRBV7-8, the J call TRBJ2-1; 13 nucleotides align to TRBD2. V lost 2 bases to trimming and J lost 8 bases; unmatched junction nucleotides: 15. Germline lookup yields CDR1 SGHVS and CDR2 FQNEAQ. The CDR3 has 19 amino acids. The CDR3 region has the DNA TGTGCCAGCAGCTTAAGACTAGCGGGGGGTCCTCCGCCGCGGGATGAGCAGTTCTTC. This codes for CASSLRLAGGPPPRDEQFF. Looking up the rest from reference TRBV7-8 and TRBJ2-1 gives the full variable domain: GAGVSQSPRYKVAKRGQDVALRCDPISGHVSLFWYQQALGQGPEFLTYFQNEAQLDKSGLPSDRFFAERPEGSVSTLKIQRTQQEDSAVYLCASSLRLAGGPPPRDEQFFGPGTRLTVL.

The genes are TRBV19 and TRBJ1-2; the D is unclear. V dropped 5 bases and J dropped 2 bases, with 12 bases sitting between them. The CDR3 is made up of 14 amino acids. CDR1 and CDR2 from the germline V gene are LNHDA and SQIVND (reference sequence). CDR3 amino acids: CASSLDLNNYGYTF. As DNA, the CDR3 is TGTGCCAGTAGTTTGGACCTCAACAACTATGGCTACACCTTC.

The rearrangement joins TRBV27 to TRBJ2-4, with 7 bases fitting TRBD2. The CDR3 covers 14 residues. The germline CDR1 and CDR2 sequences are MNHEY and SMNVEV (reference sequence). V gave up 3 bases and J gave up 8 bases; unmatched junction bases: 7. CDR3 in amino acids: CASSFFSSGDIQYF. CDR3 coding DNA: TGTGCCAGCAGTTTCTTCTCTAGCGGCGACATTCAGTACTTC.

The V gene is TRBV19, the J gene TRBJ1-2; D gene uncertain. This CDR3 is 13 amino acids long. The ends were cut back, 4 bases at V and 7 bases at J, with 13 bases in the middle. Germline CDR1 reads LNHDA; CDR2 reads SQIVND (reference sequence). The CDR3: CASSTEMGGGYTF. In DNA form, the CDR3 reads TGTGCCAGTAGTACGGAGATGGGAGGTGGCTACACCTTC.

The chain combines TRBV16 with TRBJ2-3; D might be TRBD2 (5 bases). V dropped 0 bases and J dropped 8 bases, with 12 bases sitting between them. This CDR3 contains 14 residues. Germline CDR1 reads KGHSY; CDR2 reads FQNENV. The CDR3 region is CASSQSEGSGTQYF. CDR3 nucleotides: TGTGCCAGCAGCCAATCCGAGGGATCTGGTACGCAGTATTTT.

The V gene is TRBV4-1, the J gene TRBJ2-3; D remains ambiguous. CDR3 length: 12 amino acids. V shed 2 bases and J shed 3 bases, with 3 bases lying between them. Germline loops: CDR1 MGHRA, CDR2 YSYEKL. CDR3 DNA sequence: TGCGCCAGCAGCCAAACAACAGATACGCAGTATTTT. The encoded protein is CASSQTTDTQYF.

The rearrangement uses TRBV6-5 and TRBJ1-4; 7 bases align to TRBD1. Germline loops: CDR1 MNHEY, CDR2 SVGAGI. V lost 5 bases, J lost 10 bases, and 13 bases stayed unmatched. CDR3 length: 15 amino acids. CDR3 in amino acids: CASSRSRTGPLKLFF. The CDR3 nucleotides read TGTGCCAGCAGTAGGAGCCGGACAGGCCCGCTAAAACTGTTTTTT.

The V call is TRBV4-1, the J call TRBJ1-1; D is perhaps TRBD1 (6 bases). The CDR3 loop spans 13 amino acids. V lost 4 bases and J 7 bases, leaving 13 bases between the germline ends. Germline lookup yields CDR1 MGHRA and CDR2 YSYEKL. The CDR3 spells CASSLGGRDEAFF. The CDR3 nucleotides read TGCGCCAGCAGCCTCGGGGGCAGGGATGAAGCTTTCTTT.

This chain joins TRBV19 and TRBJ2-2, with TRBD2 matching 7 bases. The CDR3 has 14 amino acids. Trimming at V came to 3 bases and at J to 7 bases, leaving 5 bases not matched to a gene. Germline-derived CDR1 and CDR2 are LNHDA and SQIVND (reference sequence). Here the CDR3 reads CASSMGGKGGELFF. The CDR3 nucleotides are TGTGCCAGTAGTATGGGAGGGAAAGGCGGGGAGCTGTTTTTT.

The chain couples TRBV4-3 to TRBJ2-5, with D perhaps TRBD2 (6 bases). V dropped 0 bases and J dropped 7 bases, with 18 bases sitting between them. CDR3 size: 16 residues. CDR1 is LGHNA, CDR2 YSLEER, per germline. The CDR3 sequence: CASSQDAGRLGLTQYF. The CDR3 nucleotides read TGCGCCAGCAGCCAAGATGCGGGGCGACTAGGGTTGACCCAGTACTTC.

V usage is TRBV5-6 and J usage is TRBJ1-3; TRBD1 agrees at 7 bases. Unmatched junction bases numbered 6, after V lost 5 bases and J lost 4 bases. Germline-derived CDR1 and CDR2 are SGHDT and YYEEEE. CDR3 length: 14 residues. The CDR3 bases are TGTGCCAGCAGGATACAGGGGTCCGGAAACACCATATATTTT. Protein sequence: CASRIQGSGNTIYF.

The sample holds one count of this clone. This chain joins TRBV15 and TRBJ1-4; TRBD1 is a possible D gene (5 bases). This CDR3 comprises 16 residues. Per the germline V gene, CDR1 is LNHNV and CDR2 is YYDKDF (reference sequence). Trimming pared 0 bases from V and 5 bases from J, leaving 13 bases between. CDR3 protein: CATSRDHGTANEKLFF. In DNA form, the CDR3 reads TGTGCCACCAGCAGAGATCATGGGACGGCGAATGAAAAACTGTTTTTT.

The chain has TRBV5-4 and TRBJ2-1, with D maybe TRBD2 (6 bases). Trimming took 4 bases from V and 9 from J, leaving 11 bases between them. Germline V gene lookup returns CDR1 SGHNT and CDR2 YYREEE (reference sequence). The CDR3 sequence is 12 residues long. This CDR3 is CASSHIGGEQFF. In nucleotides, the CDR3 is TGTGCCAGCAGCCACATCGGGGGTGAGCAGTTCTTC.

The genes are TRBV3-1 (or the pseudogene TRBV3-2) and TRBJ2-2; D remains ambiguous. The CDR3 spans 14 residues. V was pared by 4 bases and J by 0 bases, with 6 bases between. Germline loops: CDR1 LGHDT, CDR2 YNNKEL (reference sequence). Here the CDR3 reads CASSRNTNTGELFF. The CDR3, as DNA: TGTGCCAGCAGCCGCAATACGAACACCGGGGAGCTGTTTTTT.

This rearrangement joins TRBV27 to TRBJ1-3; 7 nucleotides match TRBD1. V lost 6 bases, J lost 4 bases, and 6 bases stayed unmatched. The CDR3 is made up of 14 amino acids. Germline assignment: CDR1 MNHEY and CDR2 SMNVEV (reference sequence). In DNA, the CDR3 is TGTGCCAGCAGCCCGAGGGGGCAAGGAAACACCATATATTTT. Protein product: CASSPRGQGNTIYF.

This chain connects TRBV19 to TRBJ1-6; D might be TRBD1 (5 bases). Trimming took off 5 bases at V and 9 bases at J, with 20 bases between the two ends. The CDR3 sequence is 16 residues long. Germline V lookup: CDR1 LNHDA, CDR2 SQIVND (reference sequence). CDR3: CASSPRRDWIFSPLHF. DNA for the CDR3: TGTGCCAGTAGTCCGCGCAGGGACTGGATTTTTTCACCCCTCCACTTT. Supplemented by reference TRBV19 and TRBJ1-6, the full variable domain reads DGGITQSPKYLFRKEGQNVTLSCEQNLNHDAMYWYRQDPGQGLRLIYYSQIVNDFQKGDIAEGYSVSREKKESFPLTVTSAQKNPTAFYLCASSPRRDWIFSPLHFGNGTRLTVT.

The rearrangement uses TRBV10-3 and TRBJ1-3; D is unresolved. The V end lost 6 bases, the J end lost 9 bases, and 12 bases lay between the germline ends. Germline-derived CDR1 and CDR2 are ENHRY and SYGVKD. This CDR3 region has 12 residues. The CDR3 spells CAIRSLIGTIYF. The CDR3 bases are TGTGCCATCAGGTCCCTAATTGGCACCATATATTTT.

V and J are TRBV12-3 or TRBV12-4 and TRBJ2-1; D tentatively fits TRBD1 or TRBD2 (5 bases each). Trimming cost V 6 bases and J 9 bases, with 9 bases left between them. The CDR3 totals 11 residues. CDR3 coding DNA: TGTGCCAGCAGCTTCGGGACTGAGCAGTTCTTC. It translates to CASSFGTEQFF.